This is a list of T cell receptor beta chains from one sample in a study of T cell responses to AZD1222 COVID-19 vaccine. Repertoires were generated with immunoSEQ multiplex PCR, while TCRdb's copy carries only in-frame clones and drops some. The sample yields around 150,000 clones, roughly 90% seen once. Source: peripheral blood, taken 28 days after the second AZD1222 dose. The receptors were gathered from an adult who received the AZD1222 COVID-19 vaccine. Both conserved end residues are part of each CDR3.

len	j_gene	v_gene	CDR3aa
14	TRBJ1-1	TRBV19	CASSFRVSATEAFF
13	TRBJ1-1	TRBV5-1	CASSLDENTEAFF
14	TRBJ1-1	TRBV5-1	CASSLKGDDTEAFF
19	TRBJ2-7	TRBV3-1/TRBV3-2	CASSRSGARTSGNAYEQYF
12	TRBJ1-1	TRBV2	CASTLLGTEAFF
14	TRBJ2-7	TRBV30	CAWSVSRGNYEQYF
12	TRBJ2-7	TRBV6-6	CASSSRPYEQYF
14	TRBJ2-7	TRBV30	CAWSVAGTYYEQYF
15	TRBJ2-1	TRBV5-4	CASSLDRGYTNEQFF
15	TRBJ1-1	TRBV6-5	CASRYIQGSGTEAFF
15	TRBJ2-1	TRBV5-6	CASSRGTSVYNEQFF
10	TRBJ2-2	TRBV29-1	CSALAGELFF
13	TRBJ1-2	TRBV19	CASSIVGSYGYTF
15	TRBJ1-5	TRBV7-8	CASSLETVSNQPQHF
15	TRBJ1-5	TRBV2	CASSVGQGDNQPQHF
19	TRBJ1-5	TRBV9	CASSVDSRAVLPSNQPQHF
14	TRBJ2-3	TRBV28	CASSFQYITDTQYF
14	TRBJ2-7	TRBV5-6	CASSYGFGRYEQYF
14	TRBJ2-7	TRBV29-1	CSVAGGRSSYEQYF
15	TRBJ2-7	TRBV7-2	CASSLAAGQGYEQYF
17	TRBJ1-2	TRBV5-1	CASSLRGQGGGDYGYTF
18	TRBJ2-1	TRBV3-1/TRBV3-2	CASSPGTSGSPRDNEQFF
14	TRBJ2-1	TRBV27	CASSLILGDNEQFF
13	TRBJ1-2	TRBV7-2	CASSMTPNYGYTF
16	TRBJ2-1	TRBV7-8	CASSLADRASYNEQFF
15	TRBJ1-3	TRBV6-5	CASKDRGLFGNTIYF
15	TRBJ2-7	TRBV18	CASSRGQGLNYEQYF
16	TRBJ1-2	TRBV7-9	CASSGGGQDYPYGYTF
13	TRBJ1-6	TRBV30	CARAGEGNSPLHF
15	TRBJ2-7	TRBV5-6	CASSFPSGGSYEQYF
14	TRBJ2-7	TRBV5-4	CASSLQQGAREQYF
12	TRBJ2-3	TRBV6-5	CASDTARDTQYF